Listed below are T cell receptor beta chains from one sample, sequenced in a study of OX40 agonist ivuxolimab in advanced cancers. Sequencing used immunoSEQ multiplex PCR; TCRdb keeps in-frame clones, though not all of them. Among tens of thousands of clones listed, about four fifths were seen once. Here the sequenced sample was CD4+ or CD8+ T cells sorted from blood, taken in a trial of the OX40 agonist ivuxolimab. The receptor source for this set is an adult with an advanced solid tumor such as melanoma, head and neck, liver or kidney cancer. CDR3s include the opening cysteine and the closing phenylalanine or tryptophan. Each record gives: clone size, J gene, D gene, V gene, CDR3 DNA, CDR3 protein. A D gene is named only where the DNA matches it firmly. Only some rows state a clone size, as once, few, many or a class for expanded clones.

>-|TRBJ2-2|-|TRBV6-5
TGTGCCAGCAGTTACAACGTGGTGGCGAAAACCGGGGAGCTGTTTTTT
CASSYNVVAKTGELFF
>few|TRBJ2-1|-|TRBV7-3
TGTGCCAGCAGCTTAACAGCGACTAGTGAGCAGTTCTTC
CASSLTATSEQFF
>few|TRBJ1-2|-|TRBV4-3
TGCGCCAGCAGCCCCCGCGGGCAGGGCTATGGCTACACCTTC
CASSPRGQGYGYTF
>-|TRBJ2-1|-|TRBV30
TGTGCCTGGGACCGCGGACAGAGCTACAATGAGCAGTTCTTC
CAWDRGQSYNEQFF
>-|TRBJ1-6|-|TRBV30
TGTGCCTGGAATCTGGGAGGGGAGTCACCCCTCCACTTT
CAWNLGGESPLHF
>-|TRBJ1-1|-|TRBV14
TGTGCCAGCAGCCAAGATGAAGCTCAAGAAGCTTTCTTT
CASSQDEAQEAFF
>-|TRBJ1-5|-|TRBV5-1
TGCGCCAGCAGCTTTGACTCCAGGCCCAATCAGCCCCAGCATTTT
CASSFDSRPNQPQHF
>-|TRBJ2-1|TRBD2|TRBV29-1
TGCAGCTCTGAAGAGGGCCCGGGGGGGGAGCAGTTCTTC
CSSEEGPGGEQFF
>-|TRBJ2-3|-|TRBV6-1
TGTGCCAGCAGTGAAGCGCTTCAATCCACAGTCGGGGATACGCAGTATTTT
CASSEALQSTVGDTQYF
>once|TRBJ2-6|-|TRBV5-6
TGTGCCAGCAGCTTGCGTAGAGGGGGACCCTCTGGGGCCAACGTCCTGACTTTC
CASSLRRGGPSGANVLTF
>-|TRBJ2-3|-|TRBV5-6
TGTGCCAGCAGAACCATATCTTTGCTTTTAGAGTATTTT
CASRTISLLLEYF
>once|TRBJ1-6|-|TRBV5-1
TGCGCCAGCAGCGAAACCCCTAAGACTAATTCACCCCTCCACTTT
CASSETPKTNSPLHF
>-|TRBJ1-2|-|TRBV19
TGTGCCAGTAGTATTAGGACCGGTGGCTACACCTTC
CASSIRTGGYTF
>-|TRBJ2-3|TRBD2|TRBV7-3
TGTGCCAGCAGCGACGGGACTAGCGGGACGCACGTCACAGATACGCAGTATTTT
CASSDGTSGTHVTDTQYF
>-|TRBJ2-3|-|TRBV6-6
TGTGCCAGCAGTTATCGAGCCGGGGATACGCAGTATTTT
CASSYRAGDTQYF
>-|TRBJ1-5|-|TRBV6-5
TGTGCCAGCAGACCTGAGGAACAGCCCCAGCATTTT
CASRPEEQPQHF
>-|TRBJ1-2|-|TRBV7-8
TGTGCCAGCAGCTTAGCCAGGGACTATGGCTACACCTTC
CASSLARDYGYTF
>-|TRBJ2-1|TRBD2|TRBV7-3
TGTGCCAGCAGCTTAACGTTACTAGCGAGAATGTTCTTC
CASSLTLLARMFF
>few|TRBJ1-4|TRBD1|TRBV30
TGTGCCTGGAGCCAGATCGGACAGGCGGATGAAAAACTGTTTTTT
CAWSQIGQADEKLFF
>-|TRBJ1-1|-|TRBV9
TGTGCCAGCAGCGTAGCGGGGGAGATAGCTGAAGCTTTCTTT
CASSVAGEIAEAFF
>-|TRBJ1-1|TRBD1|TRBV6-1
TGTGCCAGCAGTAGTCAGGGACAGGGAGTCTCTGAAGCTTTCTTT
CASSSQGQGVSEAFF
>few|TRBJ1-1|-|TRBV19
TGTGCCAGTAGCAAGACGGGACGGAGGAACACTGAAGCTTTCTTT
CASSKTGRRNTEAFF
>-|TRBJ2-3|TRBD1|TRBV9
TGTGCCAGCAGCCCCCGACAGGGATCGGATACGCAGTATTTT
CASSPRQGSDTQYF
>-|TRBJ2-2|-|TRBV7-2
TGTGCCAGCAGCCCCGGCCCCCCCACCGGGGAGCTGTTTTTT
CASSPGPPTGELFF
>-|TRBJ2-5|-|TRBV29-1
TGCAGCGTGGGCTCTGGGATGCAGACCCAGTACTTC
CSVGSGMQTQYF
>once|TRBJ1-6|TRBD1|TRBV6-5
TGTGCCAGCAGTTATTCCGGGACAGGGGGATCACCCCTCCACTTT
CASSYSGTGGSPLHF
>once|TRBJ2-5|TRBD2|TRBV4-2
TGTGCCAGCAGCCAGGGACTAGCGGAAGAGACCCAGTACTTC
CASSQGLAEETQYF
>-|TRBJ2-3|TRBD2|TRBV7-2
TGTGCCAGCAGACCCGGACTAGCGGTTAGGGCAGATACGCAGTATTTT
CASRPGLAVRADTQYF
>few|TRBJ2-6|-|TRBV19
TGTGCCAGTAGCCCCCAAGGACGTCCCTCTGGGGCCAACGTCCTGACTTTC
CASSPQGRPSGANVLTF
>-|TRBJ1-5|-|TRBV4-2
TGTGCCAGCAGCCAAGAGAGTTGGGGGGATCAGCCCCAGCATTTT
CASSQESWGDQPQHF
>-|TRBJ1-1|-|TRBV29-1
TGCAGCGTCCCCACTGGAGGCGGCACTGAAGCTTTCTTT
CSVPTGGGTEAFF
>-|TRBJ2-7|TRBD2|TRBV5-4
TGTGCCAGCAGCTTGTCGGGGGGGCTCGAGCAGTACTTC
CASSLSGGLEQYF
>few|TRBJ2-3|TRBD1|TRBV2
TGTGCCAGCAGTGAAGCCATTCGGACAGGGACGGAGACAGATACGCAGTATTTT
CASSEAIRTGTETDTQYF
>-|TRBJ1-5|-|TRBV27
TGTGCCACCGCGGGGGGGAGCAATCAGCCCCAGCATTTT
CATAGGSNQPQHF
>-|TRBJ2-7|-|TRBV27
TGTGCCAGCAGTCCCCTCCTCCACTACGAGCAGTACTTC
CASSPLLHYEQYF
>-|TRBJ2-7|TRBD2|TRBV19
TGTGCCAGTACCCGGACTAGCGGGAATTACGAGCAGTACTTC
CASTRTSGNYEQYF
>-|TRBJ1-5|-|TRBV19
TGTGCCAGTAGTATAGGGCGACAGCTTAGCAATCAGCCCCAGCATTTT
CASSIGRQLSNQPQHF
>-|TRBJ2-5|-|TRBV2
TGTGCCAGCAGTTCACAAGAGACCCAGTACTTC
CASSSQETQYF
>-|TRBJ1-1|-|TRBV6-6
TGTGCCAGCAGTACGGACGGGGACACTGAAGCTTTCTTT
CASSTDGDTEAFF
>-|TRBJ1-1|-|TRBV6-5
TGTGCCAGCAGCTACGGACACGGGAACACTGAAGCTTTCTTT
CASSYGHGNTEAFF
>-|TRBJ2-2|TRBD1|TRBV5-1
TGCGCCAGCAGCTTAAACAGGGGGCGCGTCGGGGAGCTGTTTTTT
CASSLNRGRVGELFF
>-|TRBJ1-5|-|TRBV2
TGTGCCAGCAGAGAGGGGCAGCCTAATCAGCCCCAGCATTTT
CASREGQPNQPQHF
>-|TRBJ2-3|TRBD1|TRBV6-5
TGTGCCAGCAGTTTAAGACAGGGTACAGATACGCAGTATTTT
CASSLRQGTDTQYF
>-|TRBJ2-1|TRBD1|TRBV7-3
TGTGCCAGCAGCTTAAGTAACTCGGGACAGGGTCACAATGAGCAGTTCTTC
CASSLSNSGQGHNEQFF
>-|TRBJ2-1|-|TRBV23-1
TGCGCCAGCAGTCACACCAGGGGTATTGAGCAGTTCTTC
CASSHTRGIEQFF
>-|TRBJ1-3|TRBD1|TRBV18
TGTGCCAGCTCACCATGGACAGGGGGCTCTGGAAACACCATATATTTT
CASSPWTGGSGNTIYF